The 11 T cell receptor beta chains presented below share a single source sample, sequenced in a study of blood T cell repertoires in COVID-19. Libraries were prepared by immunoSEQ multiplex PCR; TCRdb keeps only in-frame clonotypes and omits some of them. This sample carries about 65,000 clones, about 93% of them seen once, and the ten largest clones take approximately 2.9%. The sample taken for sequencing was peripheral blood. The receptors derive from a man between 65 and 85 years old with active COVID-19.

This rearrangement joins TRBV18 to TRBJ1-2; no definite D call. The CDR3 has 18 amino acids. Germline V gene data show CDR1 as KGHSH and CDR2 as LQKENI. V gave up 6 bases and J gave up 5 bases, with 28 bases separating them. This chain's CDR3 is CASSNTAPGPQRDYGYTF. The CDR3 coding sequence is TGTGCCAGCTCCAATACCGCCCCCGGGCCCCAACGGGATTATGGCTACACCTTC.

CDR3 DNA sequence: TGTGCCAGCAGCTTAGGCCCGCAGGTGGAGACCCAGTACTTC. Translated, it gives CASSLGPQVETQYF. This chain links TRBV7-8 with TRBJ2-5; D gene uncertain. Germline CDR1 is SGHVS and CDR2 is FQNEAQ. The CDR3 has 14 residues. V was cut by 1 base and J by 5 bases, with 11 bases left in between.

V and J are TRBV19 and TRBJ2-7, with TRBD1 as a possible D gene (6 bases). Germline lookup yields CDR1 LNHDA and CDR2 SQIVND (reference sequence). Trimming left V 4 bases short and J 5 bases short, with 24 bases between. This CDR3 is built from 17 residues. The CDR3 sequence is CASSTPSIVKQGDEQYV. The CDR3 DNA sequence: TGTGCCAGTAGTACCCCTTCAATCGTTAAACAGGGAGACGAGCAGTACGTC.

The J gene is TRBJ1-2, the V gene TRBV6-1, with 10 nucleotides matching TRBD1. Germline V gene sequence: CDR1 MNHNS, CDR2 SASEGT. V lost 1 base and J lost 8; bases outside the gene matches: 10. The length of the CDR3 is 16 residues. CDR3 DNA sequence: TGTGCCAGCAGTGAAGGACAGGGGGCGACTGTTCGGGGCTACACCTTC. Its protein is CASSEGQGATVRGYTF.

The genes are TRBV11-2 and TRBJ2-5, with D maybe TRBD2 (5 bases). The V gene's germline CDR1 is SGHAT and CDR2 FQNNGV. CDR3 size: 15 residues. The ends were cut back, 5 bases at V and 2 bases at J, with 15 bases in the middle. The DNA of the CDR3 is TGTGCCAGCAGCCCCACTCGGGGTGGACAAGAGACCCAGTACTTC. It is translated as CASSPTRGGQETQYF. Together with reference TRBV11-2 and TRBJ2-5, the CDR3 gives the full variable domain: EAGVAQSPRYKIIEKRQSVAFWCNPISGHATLYWYQQILGQGPKLLIQFQNNGVVDDSQLPKDRFSAERLKGVDSTLKIQPAKLEDSAVYLCASSPTRGGQETQYFGPGTRLLVL.

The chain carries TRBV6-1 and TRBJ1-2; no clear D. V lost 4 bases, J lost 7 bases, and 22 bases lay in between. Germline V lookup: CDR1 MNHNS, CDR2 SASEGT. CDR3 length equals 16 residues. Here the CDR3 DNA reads TGTGCCAGCAGTGTTAAGGAACCAGGCCACGAGATTGGCTACACCTTC. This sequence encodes CASSVKEPGHEIGYTF.

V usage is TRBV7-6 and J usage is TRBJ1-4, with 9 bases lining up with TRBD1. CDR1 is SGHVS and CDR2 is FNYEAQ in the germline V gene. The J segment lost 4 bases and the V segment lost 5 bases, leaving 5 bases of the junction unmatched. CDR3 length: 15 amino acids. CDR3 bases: TGTGCCAGCAGCGGAGCGGGACAGGGTAATGAAAAACTGTTTTTT. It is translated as CASSGAGQGNEKLFF.

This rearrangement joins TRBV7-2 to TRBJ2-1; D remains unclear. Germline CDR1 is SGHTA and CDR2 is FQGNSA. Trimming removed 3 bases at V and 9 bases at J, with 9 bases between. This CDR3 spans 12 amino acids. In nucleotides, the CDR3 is TGTGCCAGCAGCTTCCACGGTACTGAGCAGTTCTTC. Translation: CASSFHGTEQFF.

The CDR3 DNA follows: TGTGCCAGCACGTCGACTTTTCAGCCCCAGCATTTT. Translated, it gives CASTSTFQPQHF. The V and J genes are TRBV12-3 or TRBV12-4 and TRBJ1-5; D is unresolved. V lost 7 bases, J lost 6 bases, and 10 bases lay in between. The CDR3 spans 12 residues.

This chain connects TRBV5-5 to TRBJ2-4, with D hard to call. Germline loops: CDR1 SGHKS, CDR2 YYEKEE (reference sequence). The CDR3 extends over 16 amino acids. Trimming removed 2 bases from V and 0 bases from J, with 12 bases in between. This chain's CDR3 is CASSFGVPLAKNIQYF. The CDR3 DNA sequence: TGTGCCAGCAGCTTCGGAGTGCCGCTAGCCAAAAACATTCAGTACTTC.

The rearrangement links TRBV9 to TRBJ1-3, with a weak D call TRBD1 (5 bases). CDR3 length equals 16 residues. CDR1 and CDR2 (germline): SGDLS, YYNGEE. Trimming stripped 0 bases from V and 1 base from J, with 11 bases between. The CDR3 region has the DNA TGTGCCAGCAGCGTAGCGGGCAGGGTATCTGGAAACACCATATATTTT. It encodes CASSVAGRVSGNTIYF.